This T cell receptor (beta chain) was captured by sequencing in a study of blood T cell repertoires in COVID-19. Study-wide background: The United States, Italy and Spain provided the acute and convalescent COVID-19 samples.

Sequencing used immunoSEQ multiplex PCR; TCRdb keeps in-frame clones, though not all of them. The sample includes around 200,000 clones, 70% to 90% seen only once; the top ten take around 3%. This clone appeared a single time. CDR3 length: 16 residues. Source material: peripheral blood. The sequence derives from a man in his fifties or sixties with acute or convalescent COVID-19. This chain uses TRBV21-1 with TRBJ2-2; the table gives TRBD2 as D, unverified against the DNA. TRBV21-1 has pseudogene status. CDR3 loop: CASSKDATSGPGELFF. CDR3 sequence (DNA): TGTGCCAGCAGCAAAGATGCGACTAGCGGTCCCGGGGAGCTGTTTTTT.